The 8 T cell receptor beta chains given below trace back to one sample, sequenced in a study of T-cell memory formation after mild COVID-19. TCRdb analysed the 5' RACE reads with MiXCR anew, one entry per CDR3 protein. Seen here are 400,000 to 500,000 distinct CDR3 sequences, about 20% observed once, and the top ten hold 8.4%. Sequenced sample: PBMCs or a T cell subset sorted from them (not recorded which). These receptors all come from an adult woman who had mild COVID-19 (a few samples of this study predate the infection). Cell type and time point are not known.

This clonotype has a handful of counts. The chain is built from TRBV4-1 and TRBJ1-1; TRBD1 agrees at 7 bases. This CDR3 contains 15 residues. Germline CDR1 is MGHRA and CDR2 is YSYEKL. Trimming cost V 2 bases and J 7 bases; bases outside gene matches: 10. The CDR3 spells CASSQHRGRPSEAFF. The CDR3 DNA reads as TGCGCCAGCAGCCAACACAGGGGCCGCCCGAGTGAAGCTTTCTTT.

The J gene is TRBJ2-3, the V gene TRBV4-2, with 10 bases identical to TRBD1. The V and J ends lost 1 base and 3 bases, in that order; junction bases with no gene match: 7. This CDR3 spans 17 amino acids. Germline loops: CDR1 LGHNA, CDR2 YNFKEQ. CDR3 region: CASSQGDRGQGTDTQYF. The CDR3 DNA follows: TGTGCCAGCAGCCAAGGAGATCGGGGACAGGGGACAGATACGCAGTATTTT.

This chain's CDR3 is CASSLLLGQPQHF. The CDR3 region has the DNA TGTGCCAGCAGCTTACTTCTGGGGCAGCCCCAGCATTTT. The rearrangement joins TRBV11-1 to TRBJ1-5; D is ambiguous. V dropped 2 bases and J dropped 7 bases, with 9 bases sitting between them. CDR3 size: 13 residues. The germline V gene has CDR1 SGHAT and CDR2 FQDESV (reference sequence).

J is TRBJ2-2 and V is TRBV6-5, with unresolved D. The CDR3 consists of 14 residues. Germline V lookup: CDR1 MNHEY, CDR2 SVGAGI. Trimming stripped 6 bases from V and 6 bases from J, with 14 bases between. The CDR3 is CASSEGLKPGELFF. In nucleotides, the CDR3 is TGTGCCAGCAGCGAAGGGCTTAAGCCCGGGGAGCTGTTTTTT.

The chain couples TRBV29-1 to TRBJ2-3; possibly TRBD1 or TRBD2 for D (7 bases each). The V end was cut by 5 bases, the J end by 4 bases, with 13 bases between. The CDR3 contains 13 residues. Germline V gene sequence: CDR1 SQVTM, CDR2 ANQGSEA. The CDR3 nucleotides read TGCAGCGTTTCAGGGGGGGGTGCAGATACGCAGTATTTT. It encodes CSVSGGGADTQYF.

The V call is TRBV5-1, the J call TRBJ2-7; no clear D gene. This CDR3 is built from 13 residues. In germline, CDR1 is SGHRS, CDR2 YFSETQ. V shed 0 bases and J shed 5 bases, with 9 bases lying between them. CDR3 loop: CASSLGDLNEQYF. Here the CDR3 DNA reads TGCGCCAGCAGCTTGGGAGACCTCAACGAGCAGTACTTC.

The J gene is TRBJ2-1, the V gene TRBV4-3; TRBD1 is a possible D gene (5 bases). The CDR3 covers 16 residues. Per the germline V gene, CDR1 is LGHNA and CDR2 is YSLEER. Trimming took off 4 bases at V and 2 bases at J, with 15 bases between the two ends. CDR3 DNA: TGCGCCAGCAGCCGTGGACCCTTAGGGGCCTACAATGAGCAGTTCTTC. Translated: CASSRGPLGAYNEQFF.

A few counts support this clonotype. The chain employs TRBV9 and TRBJ1-6, with 9 positions matching TRBD1. This CDR3 is built from 16 residues. Trimming at V came to 2 bases and at J to 7 bases, leaving 7 bases not matched to a gene. Germline V gene data show CDR1 as SGDLS and CDR2 as YYNGEE. As DNA, the CDR3 is TGTGCCAGCAGCGTCACAGGGGGCGCGGGCAATTCACCCCTCCACTTT. Amino acid sequence: CASSVTGGAGNSPLHF.